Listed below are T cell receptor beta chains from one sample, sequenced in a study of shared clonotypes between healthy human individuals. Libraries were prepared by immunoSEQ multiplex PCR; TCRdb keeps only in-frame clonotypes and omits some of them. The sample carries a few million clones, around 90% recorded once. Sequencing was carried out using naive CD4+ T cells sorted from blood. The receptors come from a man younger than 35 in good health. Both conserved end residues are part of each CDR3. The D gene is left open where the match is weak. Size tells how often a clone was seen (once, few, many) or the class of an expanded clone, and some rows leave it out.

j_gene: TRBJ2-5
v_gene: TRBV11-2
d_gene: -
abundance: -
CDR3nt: TGTGCCAGCAGCGTCAGTCTCGGCCAAGAGACCCAGTACTTC
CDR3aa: CASSVSLGQETQYF

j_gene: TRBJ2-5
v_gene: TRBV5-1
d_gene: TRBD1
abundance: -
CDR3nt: TGCGCCAGCATGTTAGGGACAGAAGAGACCCAGTACTTC
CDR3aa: CASMLGTEETQYF

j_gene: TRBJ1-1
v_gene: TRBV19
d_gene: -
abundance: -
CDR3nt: TGTGCCAGTAGTTTCCCTCAGGGTGAAGCTTTCTTT
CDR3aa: CASSFPQGEAFF

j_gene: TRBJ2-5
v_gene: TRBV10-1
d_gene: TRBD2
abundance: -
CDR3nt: TGCGCCAGCAGTGTTACTAGCGGAGAGACCCAGTACTTC
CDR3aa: CASSVTSGETQYF

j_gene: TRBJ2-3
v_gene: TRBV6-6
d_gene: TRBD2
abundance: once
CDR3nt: TGTGCCAGCAGTTACTCGCTAGCGGGAAGCACAGATACGCAGTATTTT
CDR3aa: CASSYSLAGSTDTQYF

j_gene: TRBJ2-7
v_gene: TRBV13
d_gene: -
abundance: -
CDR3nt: TGTGCCAGCAGCTTAGGATCCAGGGTGGGGCCCTACGAGCAGTACTTC
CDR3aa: CASSLGSRVGPYEQYF

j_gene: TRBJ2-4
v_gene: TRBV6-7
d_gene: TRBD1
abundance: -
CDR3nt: TGTGCCAGCAGGTTCCGACAGGGAACCAAAAACATTCAGTACTTC
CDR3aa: CASRFRQGTKNIQYF

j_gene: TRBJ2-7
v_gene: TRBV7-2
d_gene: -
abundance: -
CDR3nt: TGTGCCAGCAGCTTAACTCAGCCCGAGTACGAGCAGTACTTC
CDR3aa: CASSLTQPEYEQYF

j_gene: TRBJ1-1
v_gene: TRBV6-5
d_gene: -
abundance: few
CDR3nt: TGTGCCAGCAGTTACGCCGGGGGTACTGAAGCTTTCTTT
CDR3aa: CASSYAGGTEAFF

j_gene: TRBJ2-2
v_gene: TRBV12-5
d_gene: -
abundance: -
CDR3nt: TGTGCTAGTGGTTTGGTATTGGGGCTTAACACCGGGGAGCTGTTTTTT
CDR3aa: CASGLVLGLNTGELFF

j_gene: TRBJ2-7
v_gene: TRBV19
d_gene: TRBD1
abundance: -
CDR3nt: TGTGCCAGTAGTATAGAAAGGACAGGGGGAAACGAGCAGTACTTC
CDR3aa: CASSIERTGGNEQYF

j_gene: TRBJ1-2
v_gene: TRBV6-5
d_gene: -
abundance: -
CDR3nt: TGTGCCAGCAGTCAAGGGGTGGGCTATGGCTACACCTTC
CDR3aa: CASSQGVGYGYTF

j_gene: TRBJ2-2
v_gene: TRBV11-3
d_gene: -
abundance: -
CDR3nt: TGTGCCAGCAGCTTAGGGCTAGGACTCACGAACACCGGGGAGCTGTTTTTT
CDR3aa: CASSLGLGLTNTGELFF

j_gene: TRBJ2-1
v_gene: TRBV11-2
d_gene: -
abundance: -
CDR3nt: TGTGCCAGCAGCCCGCCACCCGATAACAATGAGCAGTTCTTC
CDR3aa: CASSPPPDNNEQFF

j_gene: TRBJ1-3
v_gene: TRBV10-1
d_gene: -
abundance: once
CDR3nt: TGCGCCACTTCCTCCGCCAGGGCTGGAAACACCATATATTTT
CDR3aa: CATSSARAGNTIYF

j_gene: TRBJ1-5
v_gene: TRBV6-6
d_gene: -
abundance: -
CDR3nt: TGTGCCAGCAGTTACTCGAGGCAGGACAATCAGCCCCAGCATTTT
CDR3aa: CASSYSRQDNQPQHF

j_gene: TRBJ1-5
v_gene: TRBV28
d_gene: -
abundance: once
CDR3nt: TGTGCCAGCAGTGTAGAGGGGGGTCAGCCCCAGCATTTT
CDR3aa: CASSVEGGQPQHF

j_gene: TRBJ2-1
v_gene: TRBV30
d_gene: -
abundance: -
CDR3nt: TGTGCCTGGAGTCAGTTGGAGCTTCGGGGCTGGACCTACAATGAGCAGTTCTTC
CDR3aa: CAWSQLELRGWTYNEQFF

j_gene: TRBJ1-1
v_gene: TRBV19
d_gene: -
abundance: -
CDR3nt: TGTGCCAGTAGTATCCGGGACCCCCAGGATGCTTTCTTT
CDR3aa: CASSIRDPQDAFF

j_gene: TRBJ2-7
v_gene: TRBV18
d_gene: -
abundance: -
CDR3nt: TGTGCCAGCTCACCAGAGGGTACCGGGCAGTACTTC
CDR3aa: CASSPEGTGQYF

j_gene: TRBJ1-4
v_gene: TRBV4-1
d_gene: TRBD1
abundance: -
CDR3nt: TGCGCCAGCAGCCAAACCGGGACAGGGTTTAATAATGAAAAACTGTTTTTT
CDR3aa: CASSQTGTGFNNEKLFF